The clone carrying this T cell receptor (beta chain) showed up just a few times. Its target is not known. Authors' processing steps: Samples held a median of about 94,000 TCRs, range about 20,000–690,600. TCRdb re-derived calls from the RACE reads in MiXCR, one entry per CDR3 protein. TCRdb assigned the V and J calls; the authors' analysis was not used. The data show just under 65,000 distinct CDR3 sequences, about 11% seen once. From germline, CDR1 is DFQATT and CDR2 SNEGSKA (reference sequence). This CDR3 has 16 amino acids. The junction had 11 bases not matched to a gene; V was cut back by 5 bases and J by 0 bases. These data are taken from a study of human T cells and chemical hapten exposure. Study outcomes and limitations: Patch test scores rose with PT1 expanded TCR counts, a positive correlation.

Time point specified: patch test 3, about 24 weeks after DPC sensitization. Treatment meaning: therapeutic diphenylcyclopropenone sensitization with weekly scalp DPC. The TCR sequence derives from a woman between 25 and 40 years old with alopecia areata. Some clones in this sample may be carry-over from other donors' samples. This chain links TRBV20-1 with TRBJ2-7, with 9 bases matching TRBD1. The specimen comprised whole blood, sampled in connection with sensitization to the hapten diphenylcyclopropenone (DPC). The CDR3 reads CSASTPGTGTSYEQYF. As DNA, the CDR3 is TGCAGTGCTTCCACCCCCGGGACAGGGACCTCCTACGAGCAGTACTTC.